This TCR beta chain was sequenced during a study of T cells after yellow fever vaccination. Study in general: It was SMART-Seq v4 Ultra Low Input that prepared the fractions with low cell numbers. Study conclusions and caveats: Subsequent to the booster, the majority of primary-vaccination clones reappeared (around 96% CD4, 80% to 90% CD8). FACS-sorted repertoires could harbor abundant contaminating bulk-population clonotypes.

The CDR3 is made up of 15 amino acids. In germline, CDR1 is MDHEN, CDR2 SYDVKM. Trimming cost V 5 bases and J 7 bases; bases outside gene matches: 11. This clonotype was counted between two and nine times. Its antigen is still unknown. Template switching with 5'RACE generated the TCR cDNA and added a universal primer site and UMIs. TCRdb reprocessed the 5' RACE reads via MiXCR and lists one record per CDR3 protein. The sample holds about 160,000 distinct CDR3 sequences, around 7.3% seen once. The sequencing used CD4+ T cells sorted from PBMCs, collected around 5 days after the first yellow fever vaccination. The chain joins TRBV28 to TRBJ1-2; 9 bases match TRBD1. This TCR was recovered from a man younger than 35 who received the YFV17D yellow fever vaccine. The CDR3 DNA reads TGTGCCAGCAGTCCCGGACAGGGGCCGCTTCCTGGCTACACCTTC. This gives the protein CASSPGQGPLPGYTF.